Below are 6 T cell receptor beta chains sequenced from a single sample in a study of blood T cells in healthy people across ages (dated by TCRdb to about 2015). Library preparation was by 5' RACE. The data were produced on an Illumina HiSeq 2500. A second 7 to 11 cycle PCR used a sample-barcoded 5' primer and a J-beta primer mix. Clones were called with MiXCR by TCRdb after fastp trimmed the public reads at Q25, and only in-frame beta chains were retained. Every CDR3 protein is listed once, alongside the most common genes and DNA of its rows. This sample has around 1.5 million distinct CDR3 sequences in its table, and about 35% of those were observed once. The top ten constitute around 10% of the sample. Specimen: blood. Source of these receptors: a woman younger than 45 in good health.

This chain joins TRBV5-1 and TRBJ1-4; 10 positions match TRBD1. This CDR3 has 15 residues. CDR1 is SGHRS, CDR2 YFSETQ, per germline. V was clipped by 4 bases and J by 8 bases; unmatched bases: 8. CDR3 region: CASSRDRGREEKLFF. The DNA of the CDR3 is TGCGCCAGCAGCCGGGACAGGGGAAGGGAAGAAAAACTGTTTTTT.

In its sample, this clonotype was seen a few times. A junction boundary mismatches the germline segment, possibly from a read error. The chain has TRBV29-1 and TRBJ2-1; tentative D call: TRBD2 (5 bases). This CDR3 region has 15 residues. Germline assignment: CDR1 SQVTM and CDR2 ANQGSEA. The CDR3 region is CSVGNIASSYDEQFF. The CDR3 coding sequence is TGCAGCGTGGGGAACATAGCGAGCTCCTACGATGAGCAGTTCTTC.

This chain uses TRBV15 with TRBJ2-3; TRBD1 might be the D (5 bases). The V gene lost 0 bases and the J gene lost 6 bases, with 10 bases spanning the gap. CDR3 length equals 14 residues. The germline gives CDR1 LNHNV, CDR2 YYDKDF (reference sequence). CDR3 protein: CATSRDRTTDTQYF. Written as DNA, the CDR3 is TGTGCCACCAGCAGAGATCGGACAACTGATACGCAGTATTTT.

The sample holds many counts of this clonotype. The chain combines TRBV27 with TRBJ2-7; 7 positions agree with TRBD2. Germline trimming cut 7 bases from V and 3 bases from J; bases unmatched to any gene: 6. Looked up from germline, CDR1 is MNHEY and CDR2 is SMNVEV (reference sequence). The CDR3 sequence is 13 residues long. The CDR3 region has the DNA TGTGCCAGCAAACGACTAGCTGGCTACGAGCAGTACTTC. Its protein is CASKRLAGYEQYF.

There are a few counts of this clonotype. The chain has TRBV6-2 or TRBV6-3 and TRBJ2-3, with D unresolved. The CDR3 consists of 14 residues. Germline CDR1 MNHEY, CDR2 SVGEGT. The V end was cut by 2 bases, the J end by 10 bases, with 16 bases between. CDR3 amino acids: CASSYLPPLEAQYF. The CDR3, as DNA: TGTGCCAGCAGTTACCTCCCACCGCTCGAGGCGCAGTATTTT.

This clonotype was observed a few times. V and J are TRBV6-1 and TRBJ1-5; no clear D gene. Trimming removed 8 bases at V and 5 bases at J, with 13 bases between. The CDR3 covers 13 residues. The germline gives CDR1 MNHNS, CDR2 SASEGT. The CDR3 is CASAWGRDQPQHF. The CDR3 region has the DNA TGTGCCAGCGCCTGGGGAAGGGATCAGCCCCAGCATTTT.